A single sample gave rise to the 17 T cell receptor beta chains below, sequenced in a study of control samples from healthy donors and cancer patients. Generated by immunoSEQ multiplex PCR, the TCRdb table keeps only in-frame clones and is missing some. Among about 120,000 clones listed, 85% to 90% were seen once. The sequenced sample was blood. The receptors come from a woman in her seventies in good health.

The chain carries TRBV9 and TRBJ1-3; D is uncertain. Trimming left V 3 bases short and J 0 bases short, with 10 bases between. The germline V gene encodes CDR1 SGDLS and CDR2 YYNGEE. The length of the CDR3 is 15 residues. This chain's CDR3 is CASSAPGVSGNTIYF. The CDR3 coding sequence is TGTGCCAGCAGCGCCCCTGGGGTCTCTGGAAACACCATATATTTT.

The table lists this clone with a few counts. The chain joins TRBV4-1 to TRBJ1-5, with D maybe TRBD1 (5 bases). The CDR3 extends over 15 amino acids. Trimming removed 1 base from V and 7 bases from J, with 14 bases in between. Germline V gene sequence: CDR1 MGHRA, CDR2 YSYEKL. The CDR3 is CASSQVSGWGQPQHF. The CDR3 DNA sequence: TGCGCCAGCAGCCAAGTTTCTGGGTGGGGGCAGCCCCAGCATTTT.

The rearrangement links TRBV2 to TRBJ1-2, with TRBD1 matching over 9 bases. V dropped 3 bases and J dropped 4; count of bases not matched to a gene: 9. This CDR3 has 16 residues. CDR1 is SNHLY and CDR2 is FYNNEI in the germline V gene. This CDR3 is CASSEPGTGYFYGYTF. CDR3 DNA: TGTGCCAGCAGTGAGCCCGGGACAGGGTACTTCTATGGCTACACCTTC. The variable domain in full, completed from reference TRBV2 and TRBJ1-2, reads EPEVTQTPSHQVTQMGQEVILRCVPISNHLYFYWYRQILGQKVEFLVSFYNNEISEKSEIFDDQFSVERPDGSNFTLKIRSTKLEDSAMYFCASSEPGTGYFYGYTFGSGTRLTVV.

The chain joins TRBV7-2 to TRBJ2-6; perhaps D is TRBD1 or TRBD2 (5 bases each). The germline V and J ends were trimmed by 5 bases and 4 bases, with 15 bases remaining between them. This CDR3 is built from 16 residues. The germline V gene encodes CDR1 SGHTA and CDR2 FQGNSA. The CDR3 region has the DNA TGTGCCAGCAGCCAATTGAGGGGTTCAGGGGCCAACGTCCTGACTTTC. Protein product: CASSQLRGSGANVLTF. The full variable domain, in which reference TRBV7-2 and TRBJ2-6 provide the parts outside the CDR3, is GAGVSQSPSNKVTEKGKDVELRCDPISGHTALYWYRQSLGQGLEFLIYFQGNSAPDKSGLPSDRFSAERTGGSVSTLTIQRTQQEDSAVYLCASSQLRGSGANVLTFGAGSRLTVL.

The CDR3 reads CASSFRAGGGYNEQFF. The CDR3 DNA reads as TGTGCCAGCAGCTTCCGGGCGGGGGGAGGCTACAATGAGCAGTTCTTC. This chain joins TRBV11-2 and TRBJ2-1; 8 positions agree with TRBD2. With V trimmed by 3 bases and J by 3 bases, 7 bases remained unmatched. The CDR3 sequence is 16 residues long. Per germline, CDR1 SGHAT and CDR2 FQNNGV.

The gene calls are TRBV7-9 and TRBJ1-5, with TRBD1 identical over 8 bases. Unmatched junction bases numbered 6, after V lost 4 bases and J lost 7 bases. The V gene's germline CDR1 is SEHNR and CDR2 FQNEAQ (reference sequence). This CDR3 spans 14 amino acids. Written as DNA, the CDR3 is TGTGCCAGCAGCTCCGGACAGGGCCGGCAGCCCCAGCATTTT. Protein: CASSSGQGRQPQHF.

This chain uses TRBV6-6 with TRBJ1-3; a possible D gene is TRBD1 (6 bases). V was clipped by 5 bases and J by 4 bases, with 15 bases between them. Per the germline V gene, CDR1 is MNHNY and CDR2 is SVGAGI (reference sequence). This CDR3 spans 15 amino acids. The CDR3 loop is CASSINRVGGNTIYF. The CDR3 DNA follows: TGTGCCAGCAGTATCAACAGGGTAGGCGGAAACACCATATATTTT.

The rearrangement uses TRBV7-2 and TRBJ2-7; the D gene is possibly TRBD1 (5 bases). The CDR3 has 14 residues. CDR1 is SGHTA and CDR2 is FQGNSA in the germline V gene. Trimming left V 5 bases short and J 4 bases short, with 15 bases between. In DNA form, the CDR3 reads TGTGCCAGCAGCCCCGCTCCCCAGGGTTACGAGCAGTACTTC. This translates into CASSPAPQGYEQYF.

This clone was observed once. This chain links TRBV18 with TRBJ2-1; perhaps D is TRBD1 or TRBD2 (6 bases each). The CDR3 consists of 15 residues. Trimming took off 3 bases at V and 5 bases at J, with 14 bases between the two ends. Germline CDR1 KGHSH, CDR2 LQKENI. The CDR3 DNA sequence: TGTGCCAGCTCACCCCTACGGGGGCTGAACAATGAGCAGTTCTTC. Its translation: CASSPLRGLNNEQFF.

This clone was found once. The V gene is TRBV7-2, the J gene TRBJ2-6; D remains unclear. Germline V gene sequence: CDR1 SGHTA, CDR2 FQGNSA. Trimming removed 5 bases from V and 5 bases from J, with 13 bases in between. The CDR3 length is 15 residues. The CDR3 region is CASSISRARANVLTF. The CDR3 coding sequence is TGTGCCAGCAGCATAAGCCGGGCAAGGGCCAACGTCCTGACTTTC.

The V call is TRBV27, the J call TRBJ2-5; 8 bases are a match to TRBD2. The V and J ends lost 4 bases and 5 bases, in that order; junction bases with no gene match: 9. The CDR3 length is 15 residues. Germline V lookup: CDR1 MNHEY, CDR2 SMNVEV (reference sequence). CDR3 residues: CASSSTGGAWETQYF. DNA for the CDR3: TGTGCCAGCAGTTCTACCGGGGGGGCCTGGGAGACCCAGTACTTC.

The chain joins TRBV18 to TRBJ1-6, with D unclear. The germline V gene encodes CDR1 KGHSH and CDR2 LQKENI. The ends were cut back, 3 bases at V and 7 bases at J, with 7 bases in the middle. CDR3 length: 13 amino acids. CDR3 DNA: TGTGCCAGCTCACCTGCGCTCAATTCACCCCTCCACTTT. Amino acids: CASSPALNSPLHF. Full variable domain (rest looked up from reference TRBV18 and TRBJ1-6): NAGVMQNPRHLVRRRGQEARLRCSPMKGHSHVYWYRQLPEEGLKFMVYLQKENIIDESGMPKERFSAEFPKEGPSILRIQQVVRGDSAAYFCASSPALNSPLHFGNGTRLTVT.

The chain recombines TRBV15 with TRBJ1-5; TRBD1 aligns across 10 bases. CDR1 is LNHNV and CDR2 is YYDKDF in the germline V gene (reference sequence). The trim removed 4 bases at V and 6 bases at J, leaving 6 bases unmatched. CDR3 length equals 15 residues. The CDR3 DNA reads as TGTGCCACCAGCACTAGACAGGGGGCTGGTCAGCCCCAGCATTTT. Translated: CATSTRQGAGQPQHF.

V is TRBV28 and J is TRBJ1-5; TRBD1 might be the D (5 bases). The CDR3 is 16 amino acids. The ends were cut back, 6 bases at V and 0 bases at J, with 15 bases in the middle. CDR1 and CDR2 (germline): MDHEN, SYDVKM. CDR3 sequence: CASSQLGGNSNQPQHF. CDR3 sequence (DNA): TGTGCCAGCAGCCAACTGGGGGGAAATAGCAATCAGCCCCAGCATTTT.

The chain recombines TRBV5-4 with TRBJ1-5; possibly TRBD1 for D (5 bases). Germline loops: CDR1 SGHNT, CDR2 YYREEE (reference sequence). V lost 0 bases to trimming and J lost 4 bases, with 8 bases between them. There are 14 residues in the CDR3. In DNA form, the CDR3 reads TGTGCCAGCAGCTTGGGACAGAGTAATCAGCCCCAGCATTTT. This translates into CASSLGQSNQPQHF.

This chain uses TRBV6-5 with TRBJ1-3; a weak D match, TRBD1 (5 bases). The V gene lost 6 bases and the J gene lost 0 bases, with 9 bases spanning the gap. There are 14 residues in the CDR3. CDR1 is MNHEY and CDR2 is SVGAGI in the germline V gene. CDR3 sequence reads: CASRRGDSGNTIYF. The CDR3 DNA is TGTGCCAGCAGAAGGGGAGACTCTGGAAACACCATATATTTT.

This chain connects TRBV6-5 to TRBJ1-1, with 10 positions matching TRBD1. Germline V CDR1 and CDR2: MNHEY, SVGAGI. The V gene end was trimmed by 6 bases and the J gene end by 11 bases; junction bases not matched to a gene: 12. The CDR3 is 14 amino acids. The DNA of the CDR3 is TGTGCCAGCAGCACGACAGGGGGCGTCAATTCCGCTTTCTTT. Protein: CASSTTGGVNSAFF.